Shown below are 22 T cell receptor beta chains from a single sample sequenced in a study of PD-1 blockade in classical Hodgkin lymphoma (dated by TCRdb to the early 2020s). Libraries were prepared through the immunoSEQ multiplex PCR assay. This is the immuneACCESS table as TCRdb keeps it, with only in-frame sequences that have V and J called. A part of the clones is gone; compared with another copy, unresolved V genes explain less than half, and the rest is unexplained. This sample holds about 32,000 clones; around 80% were observed only once. Jointly, the top ten make up about 18% of the sample. The sample's time point label, decoded: cycle 4 day 1 (C4D1), after five to seven weeks of nivolumab. Relapse after autologous stem cell transplantation had occurred in all trial patients, and cohorts A, B and C were distinguished by prior brentuximab vedotin exposure. Here the sequenced sample was peripheral blood mononuclear cells (PBMCs), taken before the fourth cycle of nivolumab. These TCRs come from a human donor with classical Hodgkin lymphoma.

The gene calls are TRBV11-3 and TRBJ1-1; tentative D call: TRBD1 (6 bases). Trimming left V 2 bases short and J 5 bases short, with 12 bases between. Germline V CDR1 and CDR2: SGHNT, YENEEA. The CDR3 has 14 residues. CDR3 sequence: CASSLRRGWTEAFF. DNA of the CDR3: TGTGCCAGCAGCTTACGCAGGGGTTGGACTGAAGCTTTCTTT.

V usage is TRBV4-2 and J usage is TRBJ2-3; the match to TRBD2 covers 10 bases. Germline assignment: CDR1 LGHNA and CDR2 YNFKEQ. This CDR3 comprises 15 residues. V gave up 3 bases and J gave up 6 bases; unmatched junction bases: 6. The CDR3 loop is CASSHPSGSVDTQYF. Here the CDR3 DNA reads TGTGCCAGCAGCCACCCTAGCGGGAGTGTGGATACGCAGTATTTT.

J is TRBJ1-1 and V is TRBV28, with D unresolved. CDR3 length equals 14 residues. Between the trimmed V and J ends, which lost 5 bases and 6 bases, there was a span of 16 bases. Germline CDR1 MDHEN, CDR2 SYDVKM. This CDR3 reads CASSPSTPVSEAFF. CDR3 nucleotides: TGTGCCAGCAGTCCTTCGACACCCGTCTCTGAAGCTTTCTTT.

This rearrangement joins TRBV6-1 to TRBJ1-1; a possible D gene is TRBD1 (5 bases). CDR1 MNHNS and CDR2 SASEGT come from the germline V gene. This CDR3 comprises 14 residues. Trimming stripped 2 bases from V and 5 bases from J, with 12 bases between. CDR3 loop: CASSERARGTEAFF. CDR3 nucleotide sequence: TGTGCCAGCAGTGAACGCGCTCGGGGGACTGAAGCTTTCTTT.

The chain couples TRBV19 to TRBJ1-3; no clear D gene. The V gene lost 6 bases and the J gene lost 0 bases, with 12 bases spanning the gap. The CDR3 covers 15 residues. Germline CDR1 is LNHDA and CDR2 is SQIVND (reference sequence). The CDR3 DNA is TGTGCCAGTAGCCAGACGGGAAACTCTGGAAACACCATATATTTT. Its translation is CASSQTGNSGNTIYF.

V gene TRBV10-3 combines with J gene TRBJ1-1; weak D call: TRBD1 (5 bases). Germline values: CDR1 ENHRY, CDR2 SYGVKD. Trimming cost V 4 bases and J 2 bases, with 8 bases left between them. The CDR3 is made up of 13 amino acids. Written as DNA, the CDR3 is TGTGCCATCAGTGGAGGGGTTAACACTGAAGCTTTCTTT. It encodes CAISGGVNTEAFF.

Written as DNA, the CDR3 is TGTGCCAGCAGCTGGCCGGGCGCTGGTGAAGAGACCCAGTACTTC. Translation gives CASSWPGAGEETQYF. The gene calls are TRBV5-4 and TRBJ2-5; D ambiguous. CDR3 length: 15 amino acids. V lost 3 bases to trimming and J lost 3 bases, with 15 bases between them. Germline values: CDR1 SGHNT, CDR2 YYREEE (reference sequence).

The J gene is TRBJ2-7, the V gene TRBV11-2, with TRBD2 matching over 8 bases. The CDR3 has 15 amino acids. Trimming removed 4 bases from V and 4 bases from J; junction bases left unmatched: 9. Germline V lookup: CDR1 SGHAT, CDR2 FQNNGV. The CDR3 nucleotides read TGTGCCAGCAGCTCCGTTAGCGGGATATTATACGAGCAGTACTTC. Translated: CASSSVSGILYEQYF.

The chain uses TRBV11-3 and TRBJ1-4, with no clear D. This CDR3 spans 16 amino acids. Germline CDR1 reads SGHNT; CDR2 reads YENEEA. With 5 bases removed from V and 8 bases from J, the gap between germline ends came to 21 bases. The DNA of the CDR3 is TGTGCCAGCAGCCCTAGCCCTCGGGAGGAGGAGGAAAAACTGTTTTTT. Translating gives CASSPSPREEEEKLFF. Full variable domain (missing parts from reference TRBV11-3 and TRBJ1-4): EAGVVQSPRYKIIEKKQPVAFWCNPISGHNTLYWYLQNLGQGPELLIRYENEEAVDDSQLPKDRFSAERLKGVDSTLKIQPAELGDSAVYLCASSPSPREEEEKLFFGSGTQLSVL.

V usage is TRBV10-3 and J usage is TRBJ1-1; D is perhaps TRBD1 (6 bases). Germline V gene data show CDR1 as ENHRY and CDR2 as SYGVKD. The CDR3 has 14 residues. Deletions cut 4 bases from V and 0 bases from J, with 9 bases between. CDR3 bases: TGTGCCATCAGTGGGGGGCGATTGAACACTGAAGCTTTCTTT. It is translated as CAISGGRLNTEAFF.

The rearrangement uses TRBV5-4 and TRBJ2-1, with D uncertain. V was trimmed by 5 bases and J by 0 bases, leaving 6 bases between them. Germline V CDR1 and CDR2: SGHNT, YYREEE (reference sequence). The CDR3 consists of 13 residues. CDR3 DNA sequence: TGTGCCAGCAGACAGAGCTCCTACAATGAGCAGTTCTTC. Amino acid sequence: CASRQSSYNEQFF.

The rearrangement joins TRBV6-1 to TRBJ2-7; D gene uncertain. V was clipped by 3 bases and J by 3 bases, with 3 bases between them. This CDR3 region has 11 residues. Germline-derived CDR1 and CDR2 are MNHNS and SASEGT. The CDR3 DNA reads TGTGCCAGCAGTGACCGCTACGAGCAGTACGTC. Encoded protein: CASSDRYEQYV.

The rearrangement joins TRBV7-9 to TRBJ1-3; TRBD1 might be the D (6 bases). Germline V gene data show CDR1 as SEHNR and CDR2 as FQNEAQ (reference sequence). V lost 5 bases and J lost 0, with 11 bases in between. The CDR3 runs to 15 residues. DNA for the CDR3: TGTGCCAGCAGCCCGAACAGGGCCTCTGGAAACACCATATATTTT. Its translation: CASSPNRASGNTIYF.

The chain couples TRBV27 to TRBJ2-2; 12 bases line up with TRBD1. V lost 7 bases to trimming and J lost 4 bases; unmatched junction nucleotides: 10. CDR3 size: 17 residues. CDR1 and CDR2 (germline): MNHEY, SMNVEV (reference sequence). The CDR3 loop reads CASTPGLGQGATGELFF. The CDR3 region has the DNA TGTGCCAGCACCCCCGGTTTGGGACAGGGGGCCACCGGGGAGCTGTTTTTT.

This clone showed up just a few times. The chain couples TRBV15 to TRBJ2-1; 7 nucleotides align to TRBD1. This CDR3 has 14 amino acids. The germline gives CDR1 LNHNV, CDR2 YYDKDF (reference sequence). The V segment lost 0 bases and the J segment 8 bases; nucleotides outside the gene matches: 4. The CDR3 here is CATSREKGAHEQFF. CDR3 bases: TGTGCCACCAGCAGAGAGAAGGGGGCACATGAGCAGTTCTTC.

V and J are TRBV5-4 and TRBJ2-3; TRBD2 matches 8 bases. CDR1 and CDR2 (germline): SGHNT, YYREEE (reference sequence). The V segment lost 0 bases and the J segment 11 bases; nucleotides outside the gene matches: 11. This CDR3 is 15 amino acids long. Here the CDR3 reads CASSLDGTAGGRQYF. The CDR3, as DNA: TGTGCCAGCAGCTTGGATGGTACCGCGGGGGGAAGGCAGTATTTT.

The J gene is TRBJ2-3, the V gene TRBV6-5; perhaps TRBD1 as D (5 bases). The CDR3 totals 16 residues. V lost 0 bases and J lost 6, with 16 bases in between. The germline V gene has CDR1 MNHEY and CDR2 SVGAGI. The CDR3 coding sequence is TGTGCCAGCAGTTACTCAGGTGGGGCAGGGTGGGATACGCAGTATTTT. Its protein is CASSYSGGAGWDTQYF.

The V gene is TRBV7-9, the J gene TRBJ1-2; no definite D call. Per the germline V gene, CDR1 is SEHNR and CDR2 is FQNEAQ (reference sequence). The CDR3 contains 14 residues. Trimming cost V 5 bases and J 4 bases, with 14 bases left between them. CDR3 protein: CASSPKAVPYGYTF. In DNA, the CDR3 is TGTGCCAGCAGCCCCAAGGCAGTACCCTATGGCTACACCTTC.

J is TRBJ2-7 and V is TRBV4-1; D is tentatively TRBD1 or TRBD2 (5 bases each). V dropped 3 bases and J dropped 6 bases, with 30 bases sitting between them. CDR1 and CDR2 (germline): MGHRA, YSYEKL. The CDR3 extends over 19 amino acids. CDR3 nucleotides: TGCGCCAGCAGCCACACTCTCAGGTGGGGCGTCAGGACTCCTACCGAGCAGTACTTC. Translating it yields CASSHTLRWGVRTPTEQYF.

The DNA of the CDR3 is TGTGCCAGCAGCTTAGGGCCCGCCCCCTACGAGCAGTACTTC. This sequence encodes CASSLGPAPYEQYF. V usage is TRBV7-2 and J usage is TRBJ2-7; D remains ambiguous. This CDR3 is 14 amino acids long. The V gene's germline CDR1 is SGHTA and CDR2 FQGNSA. V was clipped by 1 base and J by 2 bases, with 9 bases between them.

The CDR3 loop is CASSFPGLHYEQYF. CDR3 DNA sequence: TGTGCCAGCAGCTTCCCAGGGCTCCACTACGAGCAGTACTTC. The chain recombines TRBV5-4 with TRBJ2-7; D might be TRBD1 (5 bases). This CDR3 is 14 amino acids long. Germline V CDR1 and CDR2: SGHNT, YYREEE (reference sequence). Deletions cut 2 bases from V and 3 bases from J, with 12 bases between. Full variable domain (rest looked up from reference TRBV5-4 and TRBJ2-7): ETGVTQSPTHLIKTRGQQVTLRCSSQSGHNTVSWYQQALGQGPQFIFQYYREEENGRGNFPPRFSGLQFPNYSSELNVNALELDDSALYLCASSFPGLHYEQYFGPGTRLTVT.

This clone was seen once. The chain is built from TRBV11-2 and TRBJ1-2, with D perhaps matching TRBD1 (5 bases). Germline V gives CDR1 SGHAT, CDR2 FQNNGV. The V end lost 2 bases, the J end lost 6 bases, and 13 bases lay between the germline ends. This CDR3 is built from 14 residues. The CDR3 protein is CASSLQGIGNGYTF. The DNA for the CDR3 is TGTGCCAGCAGCTTACAGGGAATTGGAAATGGCTACACCTTC.